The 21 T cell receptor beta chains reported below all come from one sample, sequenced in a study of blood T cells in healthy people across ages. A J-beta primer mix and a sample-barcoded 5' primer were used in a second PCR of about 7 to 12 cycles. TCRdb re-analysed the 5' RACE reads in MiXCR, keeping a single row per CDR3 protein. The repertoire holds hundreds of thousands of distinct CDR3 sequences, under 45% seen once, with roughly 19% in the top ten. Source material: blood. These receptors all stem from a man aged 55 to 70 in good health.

CDR3 amino acids: CASSITGGRTEAFF. CDR3 sequence (DNA): TGTGCCAGCAGTATTACAGGGGGGAGGACTGAAGCTTTCTTT. This chain joins TRBV27 and TRBJ1-1; the match to TRBD1 covers 8 bases. Germline CDR1 is MNHEY and CDR2 is SMNVEV (reference sequence). The CDR3 runs to 14 residues. V lost 5 bases to trimming and J lost 5 bases; unmatched junction nucleotides: 7.

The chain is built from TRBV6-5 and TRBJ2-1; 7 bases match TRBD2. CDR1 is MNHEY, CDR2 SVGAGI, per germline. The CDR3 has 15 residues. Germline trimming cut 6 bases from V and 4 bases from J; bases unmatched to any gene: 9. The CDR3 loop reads CASRTGREAYNEQFF. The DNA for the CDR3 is TGTGCCAGCAGGACGGGGAGGGAAGCATACAATGAGCAGTTCTTC.

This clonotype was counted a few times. CDR3 bases: TGTGCCAGCAGCGTAGAACAGGATCGGGGCTACACCTTC. Protein: CASSVEQDRGYTF. This sequence joins TRBV9 and TRBJ1-2, with D possibly TRBD1 on 5 matching bases. The CDR3 is 13 residues long. The ends were cut back, 0 bases at V and 8 bases at J, with 11 bases in the middle. CDR1 and CDR2 (germline): SGDLS, YYNGEE.

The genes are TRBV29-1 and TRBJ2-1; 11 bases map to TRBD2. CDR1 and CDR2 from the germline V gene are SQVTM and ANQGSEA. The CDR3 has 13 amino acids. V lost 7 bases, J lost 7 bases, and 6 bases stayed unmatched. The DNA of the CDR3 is TGCAGCGCCGGGACTAGCGGTCGGAATGAGCAGTTCTTC. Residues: CSAGTSGRNEQFF.

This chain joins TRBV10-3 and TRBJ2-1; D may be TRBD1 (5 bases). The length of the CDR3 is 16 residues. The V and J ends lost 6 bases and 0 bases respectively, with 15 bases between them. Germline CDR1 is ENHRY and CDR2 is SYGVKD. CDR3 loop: CAIRSDTSSSYNEQFF. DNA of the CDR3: TGTGCCATCAGATCGGACACCTCGAGCTCCTACAATGAGCAGTTCTTC.

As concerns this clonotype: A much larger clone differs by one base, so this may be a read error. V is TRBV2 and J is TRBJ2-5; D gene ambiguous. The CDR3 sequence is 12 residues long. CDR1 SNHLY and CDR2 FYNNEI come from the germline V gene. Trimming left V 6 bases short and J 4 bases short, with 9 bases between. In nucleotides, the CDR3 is TGTGCCAGCAGGACATGGGCAGAGACCCAGTACTTC. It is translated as CASRTWAETQYF.

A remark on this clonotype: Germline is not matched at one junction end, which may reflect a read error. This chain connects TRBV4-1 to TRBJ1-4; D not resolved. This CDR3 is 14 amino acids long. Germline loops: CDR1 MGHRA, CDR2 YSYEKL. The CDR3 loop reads CASSQGEYNEELFF. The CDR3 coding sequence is TGCGCCAGCAGCCAAGGGGAATATAATGAAGAACTGTTTTTT.

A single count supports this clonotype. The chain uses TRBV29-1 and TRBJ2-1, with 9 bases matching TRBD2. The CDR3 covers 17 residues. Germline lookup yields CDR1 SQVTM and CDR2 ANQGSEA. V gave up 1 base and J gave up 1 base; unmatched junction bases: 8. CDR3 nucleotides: TGCAGCGTTGAAGGGGTGACTAGCGGACAATCCTACAATGAGCAGTTCTTC. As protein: CSVEGVTSGQSYNEQFF.

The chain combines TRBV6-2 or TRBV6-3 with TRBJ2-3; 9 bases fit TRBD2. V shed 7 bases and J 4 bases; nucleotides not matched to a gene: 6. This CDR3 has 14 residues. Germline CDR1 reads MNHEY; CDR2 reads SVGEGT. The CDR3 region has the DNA TGTGCCAGCAACCCGGGACTAGCCCCAGATACGCAGTATTTT. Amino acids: CASNPGLAPDTQYF.

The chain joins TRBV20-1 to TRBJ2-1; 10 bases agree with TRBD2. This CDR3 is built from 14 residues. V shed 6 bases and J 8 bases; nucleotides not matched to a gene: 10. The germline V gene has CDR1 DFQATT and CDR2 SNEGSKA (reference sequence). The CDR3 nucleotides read TGCAGTGCAGCCGGGACTAGCGCGTCGTATGAGCAGTTCTTC. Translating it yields CSAAGTSASYEQFF.

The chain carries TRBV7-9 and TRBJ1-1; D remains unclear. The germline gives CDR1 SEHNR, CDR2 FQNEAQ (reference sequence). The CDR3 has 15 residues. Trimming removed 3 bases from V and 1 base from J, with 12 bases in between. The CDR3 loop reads CASSFHMDQNTEAFF. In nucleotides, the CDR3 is TGTGCCAGCAGCTTTCATATGGACCAGAACACTGAAGCTTTCTTT.

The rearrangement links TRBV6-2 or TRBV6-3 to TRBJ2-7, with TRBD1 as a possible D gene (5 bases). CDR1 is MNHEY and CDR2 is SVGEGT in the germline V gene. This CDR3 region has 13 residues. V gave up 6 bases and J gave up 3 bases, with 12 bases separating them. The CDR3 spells CASRPNQGYEQYF. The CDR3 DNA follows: TGTGCCAGCAGACCCAATCAGGGCTACGAGCAGTACTTC.

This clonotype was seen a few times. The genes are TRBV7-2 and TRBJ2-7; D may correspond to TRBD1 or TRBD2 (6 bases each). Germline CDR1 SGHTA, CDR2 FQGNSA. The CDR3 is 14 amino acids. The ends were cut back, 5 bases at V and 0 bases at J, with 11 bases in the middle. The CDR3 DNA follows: TGTGCCAGCAGCAAGGAGGGGGGCTCCTACGAGCAGTACTTC. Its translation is CASSKEGGSYEQYF.

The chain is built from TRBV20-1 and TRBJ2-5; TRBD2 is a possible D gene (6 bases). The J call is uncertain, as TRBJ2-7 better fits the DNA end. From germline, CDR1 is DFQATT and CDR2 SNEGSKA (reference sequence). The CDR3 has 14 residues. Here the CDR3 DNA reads TGCAGTGCTACCACCGGGACTCCCCTTCACGAGCAGTACTTC. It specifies CSATTGTPLHEQYF.

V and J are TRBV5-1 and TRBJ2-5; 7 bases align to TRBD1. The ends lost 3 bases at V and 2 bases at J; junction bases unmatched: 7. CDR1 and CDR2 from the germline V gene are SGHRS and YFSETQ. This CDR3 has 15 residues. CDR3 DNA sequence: TGCGCCAGCAGCTCAGGGGGAAAATGGCAAGAGACCCAGTACTTC. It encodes CASSSGGKWQETQYF.

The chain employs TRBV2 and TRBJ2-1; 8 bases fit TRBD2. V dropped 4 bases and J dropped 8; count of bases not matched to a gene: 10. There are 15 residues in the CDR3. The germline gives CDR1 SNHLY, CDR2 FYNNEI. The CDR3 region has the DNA TGTGCCAGCAGTGCGGTGCGGGGGGCCGGGGATGAGCAGTTCTTC. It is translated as CASSAVRGAGDEQFF.

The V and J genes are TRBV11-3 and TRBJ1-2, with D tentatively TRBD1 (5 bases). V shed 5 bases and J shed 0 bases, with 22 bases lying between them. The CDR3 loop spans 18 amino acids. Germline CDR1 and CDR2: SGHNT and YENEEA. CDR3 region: CASSQGGLAAETNYGYTF. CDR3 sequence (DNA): TGTGCCAGCAGCCAGGGTGGGTTGGCGGCTGAAACTAACTATGGCTACACCTTC.

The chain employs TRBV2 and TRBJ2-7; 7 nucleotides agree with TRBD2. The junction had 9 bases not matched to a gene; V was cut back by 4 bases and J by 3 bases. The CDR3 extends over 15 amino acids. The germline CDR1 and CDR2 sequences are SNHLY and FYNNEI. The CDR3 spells CASSGGLGGIYEQYF. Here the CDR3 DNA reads TGTGCCAGCAGTGGGGGTCTGGGAGGGATCTACGAGCAGTACTTC.

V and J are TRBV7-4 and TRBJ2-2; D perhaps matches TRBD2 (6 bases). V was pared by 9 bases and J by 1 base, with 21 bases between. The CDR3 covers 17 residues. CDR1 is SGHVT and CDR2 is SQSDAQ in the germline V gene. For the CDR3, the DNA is TGTGCCAGTTCCCTTAGCGGCCCGCCAATGAACACCGGGGAGCTGTTTTTT. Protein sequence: CASSLSGPPMNTGELFF.

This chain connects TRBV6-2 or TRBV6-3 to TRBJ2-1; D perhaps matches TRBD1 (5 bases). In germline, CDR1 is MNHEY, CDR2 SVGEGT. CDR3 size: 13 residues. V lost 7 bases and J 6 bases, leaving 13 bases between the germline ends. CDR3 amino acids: CASINRNTNEQFF. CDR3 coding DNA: TGTGCCAGCATCAACAGGAACACCAATGAGCAGTTCTTC.

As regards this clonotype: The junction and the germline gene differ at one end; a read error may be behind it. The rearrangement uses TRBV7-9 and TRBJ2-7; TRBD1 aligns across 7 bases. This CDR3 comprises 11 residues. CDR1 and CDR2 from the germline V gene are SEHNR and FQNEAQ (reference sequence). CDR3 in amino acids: CASSKTGTEDF. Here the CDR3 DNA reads TGTGCCAGCAGCAAAACCGGGACAGAAGATTTC.